This TCR beta chain stems from a study of shared clonotypes between healthy human individuals. Produced via immunoSEQ multiplex PCR; TCRdb's table is partial and in-frame only. The sample lists 1,500,000 or so clones; about 96% were seen once. A note on this clone: Additional DNA sequences in this sample encode the identical CDR3.

Sequencing was carried out using naive CD4+ T cells sorted from blood. Stated subset: CD45RA+ positively selected. The clonotype was recovered from a young man in good health.

This CDR3 is CASSLGAVSSYNEQFF. The CDR3 nucleotides are TGCGCCAGCAGCTTGGGGGCGGTGAGCTCCTACAATGAGCAGTTCTTC. This chain connects TRBV5-1 to TRBJ2-1; no clear D gene. V shed 0 bases and J shed 0 bases, with 10 bases lying between them. CDR1 and CDR2 (germline): SGHRS, YFSETQ. CDR3 length: 16 amino acids.